These 15 T cell receptor beta chains share one sample of origin, sequenced in a study of blood T cell repertoires in COVID-19. The assay was immunoSEQ multiplex PCR, and TCRdb's table has in-frame clones only and misses some. The table records fewer than 250,000 clones, approximately 84% of them present only once. The sample was PBMCs or T cells enriched from blood (not recorded which). The origin of the receptors is a woman aged 25-40 years who had recovered from COVID-19.

This chain connects TRBV4-2 to TRBJ1-5, with D possibly TRBD1 on 5 matching bases. V was clipped by 0 bases and J by 1 base, with 16 bases between them. Germline lookup yields CDR1 LGHNA and CDR2 YNFKEQ. The CDR3 extends over 18 amino acids. CDR3 DNA sequence: TGTGCCAGCAGCCAAGATCTAACGCCAGGGAGGAGCAATCAGCCCCAGCATTTT. Amino acids: CASSQDLTPGRSNQPQHF.

The rearrangement uses TRBV27 and TRBJ2-1; 11 bases match TRBD2. Germline V gives CDR1 MNHEY, CDR2 SMNVEV (reference sequence). With 5 bases clipped from V and 9 bases from J, the junction kept 9 bases outside the gene matches. CDR3 length: 15 residues. CDR3 nucleotide sequence: TGTGCCAGCAGTGCGGCTAGCGGGAGGATGGGTGAGCAGTTCTTC. Translated, it gives CASSAASGRMGEQFF.

V usage is TRBV28 and J usage is TRBJ1-1, with 7 bases identical to TRBD1. The V segment lost 6 bases and the J segment 6 bases; nucleotides outside the gene matches: 10. The germline V gene has CDR1 MDHEN and CDR2 SYDVKM. This CDR3 region has 14 residues. The DNA for the CDR3 is TGTGCCAGCAGGGCACAGGGGTTCGGCGCTGAAGCTTTCTTT. It yields the protein CASRAQGFGAEAFF.

About this clone itself: Other DNA sequences in the same sample also yield this CDR3. The CDR3 region is CASSGDYSYEQYF. The CDR3, as DNA: TGTGCCAGCAGTGGGGACTACTCCTACGAGCAGTACTTC. The chain couples TRBV2 to TRBJ2-7; 7 positions agree with TRBD2. Per germline, CDR1 SNHLY and CDR2 FYNNEI. Germline trimming cut 4 bases from V and 0 bases from J; bases unmatched to any gene: 0. CDR3 length: 13 amino acids.

This clone was observed a single time. This chain connects TRBV2 to TRBJ1-1, with 8 nucleotides matching TRBD1. This CDR3 is built from 15 residues. CDR1 and CDR2 from the germline V gene are SNHLY and FYNNEI. The trim removed 7 bases at V and 1 base at J, leaving 8 bases unmatched. The CDR3 region has the DNA TGTGCCAGCACTTCCCAAGGGACAGGGAACACTGAAGCTTTCTTT. This translates into CASTSQGTGNTEAFF.

This clone was seen ten or more times. This sequence joins TRBV15 and TRBJ1-5; D is uncertain. The ends were cut back, 3 bases at V and 4 bases at J, with 7 bases in the middle. The CDR3 covers 13 residues. From germline, CDR1 is LNHNV and CDR2 YYDKDF (reference sequence). CDR3 DNA: TGTGCCACCAGCAGGGAGAGTAATCAGCCCCAGCATTTT. Protein: CATSRESNQPQHF.

V gene TRBV5-4 combines with J gene TRBJ1-6; D is unresolved. Germline CDR1 is SGHNT and CDR2 is YYREEE (reference sequence). The V gene lost 0 bases and the J gene lost 10 bases, with 11 bases spanning the gap. This CDR3 has 14 residues. The CDR3 is CASSLVGRSSPLHF. The DNA of the CDR3 is TGTGCCAGCAGCTTGGTTGGCCGCTCGTCACCCCTCCACTTT.

The genes are TRBV25-1 and TRBJ2-2; 7 nucleotides agree with TRBD2. The CDR3 totals 15 residues. Per germline, CDR1 MGHDK and CDR2 SYGVNS. V gave up 8 bases and J gave up 3 bases; unmatched junction bases: 9. CDR3 in DNA: TGTGCCAGCCGCCGGACTAGTGGGGACACCGGGGAGCTGTTTTTT. It translates to CASRRTSGDTGELFF.

The chain combines TRBV14 with TRBJ2-7, with 8 nucleotides matching TRBD2. CDR1 is SGHDN, CDR2 FVKESK, per germline. CDR3 length: 14 residues. The V gene end was trimmed by 8 bases and the J gene end by 0 bases; junction bases not matched to a gene: 6. The CDR3 is CASHRGGGSYEQYV. The CDR3 bases are TGTGCCAGCCACCGGGGGGGTGGCTCCTACGAGCAGTACGTC.

CDR3 sequence reads: CSVAEGDQPQHF. The CDR3 region has the DNA TGCAGCGTTGCTGAGGGGGATCAGCCCCAGCATTTT. The chain has TRBV29-1 and TRBJ1-5, with D perhaps TRBD1 (6 bases). This CDR3 spans 12 amino acids. V shed 4 bases and J shed 5 bases, with 9 bases lying between them. Per the germline V gene, CDR1 is SQVTM and CDR2 is ANQGSEA.

The chain has TRBV4-1 and TRBJ1-2; TRBD1 agrees at 9 bases. Looked up from germline, CDR1 is MGHRA and CDR2 is YSYEKL. The CDR3 extends over 16 amino acids. Losses at the gene ends were 4 bases for V and 2 bases for J; bases not matched to a gene: 8. The CDR3 sequence is CASSPGTGIGNYGYTF. CDR3 nucleotide sequence: TGCGCCAGCAGCCCCGGGACAGGGATTGGGAACTATGGCTACACCTTC.

The chain employs TRBV28 and TRBJ2-7; D possibly corresponds to TRBD1 (5 bases). Germline V gives CDR1 MDHEN, CDR2 SYDVKM. Trimming left V 6 bases short and J 2 bases short, with 11 bases between. There are 13 residues in the CDR3. Written as DNA, the CDR3 is TGTGCCAGCAGATCAGGGTCCCCCTACGAGCAGTACTTC. Amino acid sequence: CASRSGSPYEQYF. Looking up the rest from reference TRBV28 and TRBJ2-7 gives the full variable domain: DVKVTQSSRYLVKRTGEKVFLECVQDMDHENMFWYRQDPGLGLRLIYFSYDVKMKEKGDIPEGYSVSREKKERFSLILESASTNQTSMYLCASRSGSPYEQYFGPGTRLTVT.

Only one count was recorded for this clone. The chain couples TRBV24-1 to TRBJ2-1; the match to TRBD1 covers 7 bases. With 3 bases clipped from V and 1 base from J, the junction kept 8 bases outside the gene matches. Per the germline V gene, CDR1 is KGHDR and CDR2 is SFDVKD. The CDR3 is 17 residues long. CDR3 sequence: CATSDARTGRSYNEQFF. Here the CDR3 DNA reads TGTGCCACCAGTGATGCCCGGACAGGAAGGTCCTACAATGAGCAGTTCTTC.

The rearrangement uses TRBV7-9 and TRBJ2-7, with 8 bases identical to TRBD1. Germline trimming cut 5 bases from V and 3 bases from J; bases unmatched to any gene: 3. CDR3 size: 13 residues. Germline CDR1 SEHNR, CDR2 FQNEAQ (reference sequence). The CDR3 bases are TGTGCCAGCAGCCTAACAGGGGGCTACGAGCAGTACGTC. Translated: CASSLTGGYEQYV.

Turning to this clone: Other DNA sequences in the same sample also yield this CDR3. The chain carries TRBV18 and TRBJ1-1; tentative D call: TRBD1 (5 bases). Trimming left V 3 bases short and J 1 base short, with 9 bases between. The CDR3 spans 14 residues. From germline, CDR1 is KGHSH and CDR2 LQKENI. This chain's CDR3 is CASSPDRQNTEAFF. The CDR3 bases are TGTGCCAGCTCACCTGACAGACAGAACACTGAAGCTTTCTTT.